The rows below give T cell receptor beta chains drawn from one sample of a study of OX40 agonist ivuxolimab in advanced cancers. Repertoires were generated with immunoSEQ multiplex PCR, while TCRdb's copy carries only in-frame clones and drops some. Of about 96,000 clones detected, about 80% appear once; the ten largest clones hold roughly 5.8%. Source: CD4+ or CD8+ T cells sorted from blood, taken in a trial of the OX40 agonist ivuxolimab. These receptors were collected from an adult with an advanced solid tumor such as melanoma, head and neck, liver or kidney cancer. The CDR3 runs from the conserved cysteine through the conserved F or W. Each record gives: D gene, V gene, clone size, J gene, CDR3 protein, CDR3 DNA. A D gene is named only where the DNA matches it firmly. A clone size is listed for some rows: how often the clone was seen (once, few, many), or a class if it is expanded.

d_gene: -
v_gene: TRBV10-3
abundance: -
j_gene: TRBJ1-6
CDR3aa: CAMRPTDGSPLHF
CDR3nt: TGTGCCATGCGCCCTACTGACGGATCACCCCTCCACTTT

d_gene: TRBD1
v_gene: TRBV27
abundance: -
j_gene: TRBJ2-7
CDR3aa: CASSRPGQGNHEQYF
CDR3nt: TGTGCCAGCAGCAGGCCGGGACAGGGGAACCACGAGCAGTACTTC

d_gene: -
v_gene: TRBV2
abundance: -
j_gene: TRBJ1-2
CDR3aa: CASSSDSNYGYTF
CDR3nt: TGTGCCAGCAGCTCCGACAGTAACTATGGCTACACCTTC

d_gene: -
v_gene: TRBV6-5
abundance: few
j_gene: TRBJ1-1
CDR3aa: CASSYTLAGTNTEAFF
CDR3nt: TGTGCCAGCAGTTACACCTTGGCAGGGACGAACACTGAAGCTTTCTTT

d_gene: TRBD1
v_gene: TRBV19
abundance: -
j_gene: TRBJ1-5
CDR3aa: CASSIRATGGLGNQPQHF
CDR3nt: TGTGCCAGTAGTATTAGGGCCACAGGGGGCTTGGGGAATCAGCCCCAGCATTTT

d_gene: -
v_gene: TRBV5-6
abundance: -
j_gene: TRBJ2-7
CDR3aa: CASSLGTEQYF
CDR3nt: TGTGCCAGCAGCTTGGGAACCGAGCAGTACTTC

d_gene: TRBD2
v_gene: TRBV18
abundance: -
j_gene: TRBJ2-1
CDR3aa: CASSPTGGASNEQFF
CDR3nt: TGTGCCAGCTCACCGACGGGGGGGGCGTCCAATGAGCAGTTCTTC

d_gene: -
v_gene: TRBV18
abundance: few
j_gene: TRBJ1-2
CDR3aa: CASSPKGNDYGYTF
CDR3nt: TGTGCCAGCTCACCGAAGGGGAACGACTATGGCTACACCTTC

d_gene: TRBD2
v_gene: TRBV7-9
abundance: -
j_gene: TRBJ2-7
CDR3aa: CASSFSSQVGGNGYEQYF
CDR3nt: TGTGCCAGCAGCTTTTCCTCACAGGTCGGGGGGAATGGCTACGAGCAGTACTTC

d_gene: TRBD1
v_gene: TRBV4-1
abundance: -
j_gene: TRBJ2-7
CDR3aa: CASSPLDRAIRGEQYF
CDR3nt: TGCGCCAGCAGCCCCTTAGACAGGGCGATTAGGGGGGAGCAGTACTTC

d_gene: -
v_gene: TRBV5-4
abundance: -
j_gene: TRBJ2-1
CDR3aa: CASSLVGLGYNEQFF
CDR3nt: TGTGCCAGCAGCTTGGTTGGACTTGGATACAATGAGCAGTTCTTC

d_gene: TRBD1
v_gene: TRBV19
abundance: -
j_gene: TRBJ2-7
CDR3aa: CASSIRGPTYEQYF
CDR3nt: TGTGCCAGTAGTATAAGGGGGCCGACCTACGAGCAGTACTTC

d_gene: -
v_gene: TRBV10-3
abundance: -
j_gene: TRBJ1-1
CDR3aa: CAISGGNKNTEAFF
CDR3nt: TGTGCCATCAGTGGAGGTAACAAGAACACTGAAGCTTTCTTT

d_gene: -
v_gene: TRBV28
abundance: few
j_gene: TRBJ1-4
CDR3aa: CASSPPGQQRGKLFF
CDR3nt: TGTGCCAGCAGCCCTCCTGGACAGCAAAGGGGAAAACTGTTTTTT

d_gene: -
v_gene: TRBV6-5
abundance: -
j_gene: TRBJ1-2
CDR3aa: CASRHKPGGYYGYTF
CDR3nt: TGTGCCAGCAGACATAAACCGGGGGGCTACTATGGCTACACCTTC

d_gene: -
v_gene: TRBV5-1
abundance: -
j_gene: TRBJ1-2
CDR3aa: CASSSAGTNYGYTF
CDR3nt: TGCGCCAGCAGCTCCGCCGGGACAAACTATGGCTACACCTTC

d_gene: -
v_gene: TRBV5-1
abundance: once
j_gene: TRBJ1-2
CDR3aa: CASSSLRQVGYTF
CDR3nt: TGCGCCAGCAGCTCCCTAAGACAGGTTGGCTACACCTTC

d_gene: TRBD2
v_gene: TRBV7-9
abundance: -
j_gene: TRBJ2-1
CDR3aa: CASSGSSGGDYNEQFF
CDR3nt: TGTGCCAGCAGCGGGTCTAGCGGAGGGGATTACAATGAGCAGTTCTTC

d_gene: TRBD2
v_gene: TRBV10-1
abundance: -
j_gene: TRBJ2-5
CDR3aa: CASSGGPGTSEQETQYF
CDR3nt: TGCGCCAGCAGTGGGGGCCCCGGGACTAGCGAACAAGAGACCCAGTACTTC

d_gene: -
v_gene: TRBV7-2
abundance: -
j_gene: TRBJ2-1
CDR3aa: CASSLGAASYNEQFF
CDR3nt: TGTGCCAGCAGCTTAGGAGCGGCGAGCTACAATGAGCAGTTCTTC

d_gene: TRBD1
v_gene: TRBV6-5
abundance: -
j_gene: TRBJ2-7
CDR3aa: CASSNGQGRSEQYF
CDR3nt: TGTGCCAGCAGCAATGGACAGGGGAGATCCGAGCAGTACTTC

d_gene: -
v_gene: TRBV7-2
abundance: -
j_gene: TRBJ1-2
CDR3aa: CASSSNGQPTYGYTF
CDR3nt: TGTGCCAGCAGCTCCAACGGACAACCTACGTATGGCTACACCTTC

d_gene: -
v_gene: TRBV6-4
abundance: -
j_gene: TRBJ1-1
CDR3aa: CASSQVRGTEAFF
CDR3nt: TGTGCCAGCAGTCAGGTCCGTGGCACTGAAGCTTTCTTT

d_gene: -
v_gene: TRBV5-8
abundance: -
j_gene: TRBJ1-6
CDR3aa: CASSLQQGTPGYNSPLHF
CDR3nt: TGTGCCAGCAGCTTGCAACAGGGAACGCCGGGGTACAATTCACCCCTCCACTTT

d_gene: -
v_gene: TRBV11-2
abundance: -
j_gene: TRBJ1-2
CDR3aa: CASSFGDSYGYTF
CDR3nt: TGTGCCAGCAGCTTCGGGGATAGTTATGGCTACACCTTC

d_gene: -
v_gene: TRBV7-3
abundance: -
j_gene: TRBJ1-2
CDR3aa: CASSHRDGYGYTF
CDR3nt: TGTGCCAGCAGCCACAGGGACGGCTATGGCTACACCTTC

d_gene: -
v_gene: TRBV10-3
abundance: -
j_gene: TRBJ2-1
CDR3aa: CAISDLVSSSYNEQFF
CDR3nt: TGTGCCATCAGTGATCTTGTAAGTAGCTCCTACAATGAGCAGTTCTTC

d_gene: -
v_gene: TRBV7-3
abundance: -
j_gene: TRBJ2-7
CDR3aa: CASSLSRFNRNISYEQYF
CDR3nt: TGTGCCAGCAGCTTAAGCCGTTTCAACAGGAATATCTCCTACGAGCAGTACTTC

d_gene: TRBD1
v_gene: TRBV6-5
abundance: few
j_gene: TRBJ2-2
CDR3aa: CASSYSTGVGTGELFF
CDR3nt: TGTGCCAGCAGTTACTCGACAGGGGTCGGGACCGGGGAGCTGTTTTTT

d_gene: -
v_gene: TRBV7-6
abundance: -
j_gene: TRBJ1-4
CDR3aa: CASSSNRAGEKLFF
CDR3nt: TGTGCCAGCAGCTCCAACAGGGCTGGCGAAAAACTGTTTTTT

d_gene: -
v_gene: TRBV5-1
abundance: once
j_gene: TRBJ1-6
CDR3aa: CASRLSFGASYNSPLHF
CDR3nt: TGCGCCAGCCGACTTTCCTTCGGGGCGTCCTATAATTCACCCCTCCACTTT

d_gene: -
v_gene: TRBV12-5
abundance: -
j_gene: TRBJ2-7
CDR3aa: CASSSGGEQYF
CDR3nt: TGTGCTAGTTCGAGCGGCGGGGAGCAGTACTTC

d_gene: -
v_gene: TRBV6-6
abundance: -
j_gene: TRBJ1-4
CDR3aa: CASSYSGAIGEKLFF
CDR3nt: TGTGCCAGCAGTTACTCGGGGGCCATTGGGGAAAAACTGTTTTTT

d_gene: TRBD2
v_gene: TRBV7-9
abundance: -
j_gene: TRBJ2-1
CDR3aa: CASSLPQGTSGDNEQFF
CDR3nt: TGTGCCAGCAGCCTCCCCCAGGGGACTAGCGGCGACAATGAGCAGTTCTTC

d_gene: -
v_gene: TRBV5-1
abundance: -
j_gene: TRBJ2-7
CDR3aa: CASSRGDSSTEQYF
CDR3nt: TGCGCCAGCAGCCGCGGGGACAGCTCTACAGAGCAGTACTTC

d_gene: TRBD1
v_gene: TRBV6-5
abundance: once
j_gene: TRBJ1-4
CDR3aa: CASSRTGQNEKLFF
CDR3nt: TGTGCCAGCAGCCGGACAGGGCAAAATGAAAAACTGTTTTTT

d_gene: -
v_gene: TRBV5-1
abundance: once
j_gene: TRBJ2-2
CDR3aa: CASSIGTPNTGELFF
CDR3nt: TGCGCCAGCAGCATTGGGACACCGAACACCGGGGAGCTGTTTTTT

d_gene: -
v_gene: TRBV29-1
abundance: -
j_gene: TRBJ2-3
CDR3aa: CSVTFEGWTDTQYF
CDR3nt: TGCAGCGTTACGTTTGAGGGGTGGACAGATACGCAGTATTTT

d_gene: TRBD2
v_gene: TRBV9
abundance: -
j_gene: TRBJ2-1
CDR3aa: CASDPSGYNEQFF
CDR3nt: TGTGCCAGCGATCCTAGCGGATACAATGAGCAGTTCTTC

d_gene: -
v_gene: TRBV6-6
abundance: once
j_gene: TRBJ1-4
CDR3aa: CASSSLGGGAEKLFF
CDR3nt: TGTGCCAGCAGCTCCCTTGGGGGCGGGGCTGAAAAACTGTTTTTT

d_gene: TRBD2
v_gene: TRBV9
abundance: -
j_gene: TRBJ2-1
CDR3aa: CASSLGTSGVEQFF
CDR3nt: TGTGCCAGCAGCTTAGGGACTAGCGGGGTCGAGCAGTTCTTC

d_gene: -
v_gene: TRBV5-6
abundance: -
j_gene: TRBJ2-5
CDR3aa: CASSLTWSRPGETQYF
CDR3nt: TGTGCCAGCAGCTTAACGTGGAGCAGGCCAGGGGAGACCCAGTACTTC

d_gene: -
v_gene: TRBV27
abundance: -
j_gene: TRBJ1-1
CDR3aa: CASRRDTNEAFF
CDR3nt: TGTGCCAGCAGGAGAGACACGAATGAAGCTTTCTTT

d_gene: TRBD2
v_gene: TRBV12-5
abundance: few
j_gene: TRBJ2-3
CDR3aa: CASGTGDYHTDTQYF
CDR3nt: TGTGCTAGTGGGACCGGGGACTACCACACAGATACGCAGTATTTT

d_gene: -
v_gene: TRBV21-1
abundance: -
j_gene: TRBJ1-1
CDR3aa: CASSKREEMNTEAFF
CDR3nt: TGTGCCAGCAGCAAAAGGGAGGAGATGAACACTGAAGCTTTCTTT

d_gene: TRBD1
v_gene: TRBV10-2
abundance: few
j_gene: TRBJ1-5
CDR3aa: CASSDRGTNQPQHF
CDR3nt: TGCGCCAGCAGCGACAGGGGGACAAATCAGCCCCAGCATTTT

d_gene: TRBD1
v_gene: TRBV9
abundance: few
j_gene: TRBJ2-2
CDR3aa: CASARDRADTGELFF
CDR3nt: TGTGCCAGCGCACGGGACAGGGCCGACACCGGGGAGCTGTTTTTT

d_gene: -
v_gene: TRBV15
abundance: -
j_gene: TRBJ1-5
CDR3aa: CATSRDRGRGNQPQHF
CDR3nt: TGTGCCACCAGCAGAGATCGGGGCAGGGGTAATCAGCCCCAGCATTTT

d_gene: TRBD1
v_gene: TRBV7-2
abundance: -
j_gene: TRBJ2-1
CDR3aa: CASSLGDRTPYNEQFF
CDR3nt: TGTGCCAGCAGCTTAGGGGACAGAACCCCCTACAATGAGCAGTTCTTC

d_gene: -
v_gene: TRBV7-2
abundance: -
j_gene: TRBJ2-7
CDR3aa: CASSSLGGYEQYF
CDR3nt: TGTGCCAGCAGCTCTCTAGGGGGCTACGAGCAGTACTTC

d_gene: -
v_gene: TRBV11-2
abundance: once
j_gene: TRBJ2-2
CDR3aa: CASRRQGLGTGELFF
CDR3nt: TGTGCCAGCAGACGTCAGGGGCTCGGCACCGGGGAGCTGTTTTTT

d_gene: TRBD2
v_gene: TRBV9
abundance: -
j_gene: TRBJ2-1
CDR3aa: CASSVRGGNEQFF
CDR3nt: TGTGCCAGCAGCGTACGGGGGGGAAATGAGCAGTTCTTC

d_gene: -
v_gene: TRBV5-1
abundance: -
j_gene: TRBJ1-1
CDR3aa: CASRQGNTEAFF
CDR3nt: TGCGCCAGCAGACAGGGGAACACTGAAGCTTTCTTT

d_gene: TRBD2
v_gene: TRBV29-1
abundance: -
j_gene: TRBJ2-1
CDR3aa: CSVSRLAGAYNEQFF
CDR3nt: TGCAGCGTTTCCCGACTAGCGGGAGCCTACAATGAGCAGTTCTTC

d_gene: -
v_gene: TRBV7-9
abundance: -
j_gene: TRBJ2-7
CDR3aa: CASSLATDYEQYF
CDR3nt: TGTGCCAGCAGCTTAGCGACGGATTACGAGCAGTACTTC